These T cell receptor beta chains were read from a single sample in a study of identical twins. Using its own MiXCR run on the 5' RACE reads, TCRdb lists one record per CDR3 protein. In the table there are about 920,000 distinct CDR3 sequences, 12% of which are singletons. Separately, the same data were catalogued under a study of yellow fever vaccine responses in identical twins.

The sequenced sample consisted of PBMCs. Receptors originate from a woman aged 18-29 years in good health. Both conserved end residues are part of each CDR3. A D gene is named only where the DNA matches it firmly. For some rows the clone size is stated as once, few or many, or as a class when expanded; others skip it.

d_call clone_size cdr3_length j_call v_call cdr3_nt cdr3_aa
- - 14 TRBJ2-1 TRBV19 TGTGCCAGTAGTAACCGAGGGCCTATCGGTGAGCAGTTCTTC CASSNRGPIGEQFF
TRBD2 - 15 TRBJ2-3 TRBV7-6 TGTGCCAGCAGCTTGGGACTAGCCCCGCCAGATACGCAGTATTTT CASSLGLAPPDTQYF
TRBD2 - 14 TRBJ2-2 TRBV20-1 TGCAGTGTAGCCTCTAGCGGGAGCACCGGGGAGCTGTTTTTT CSVASSGSTGELFF
- - 15 TRBJ2-3 TRBV15 TGTGCCACCAGCAGAGCGGCGGGTTTGTATGATACGCAGTATTTT CATSRAAGLYDTQYF
- few 14 TRBJ1-5 TRBV27 TGTGCCAGCAGTTTATCGGCACGTCATCAGCCCCAGCATTTT CASSLSARHQPQHF
TRBD2 few 15 TRBJ2-3 TRBV28 TGTGCCAGCCATAGCGGGGGGGCCGGCACAGATACGCAGTATTTT CASHSGGAGTDTQYF
- few 15 TRBJ1-1 TRBV10-3 TGTGCCATCAGTGGCCAGGGGATCATGAACACTGAAGCTTTCTTT CAISGQGIMNTEAFF
- - 15 TRBJ1-3 TRBV12-3/TRBV12-4 TGTGCCAGCAGTTTGGGTTGGCGGGCTGGAAACACCATATATTTT CASSLGWRAGNTIYF
TRBD1 few 17 TRBJ1-1 TRBV11-3 TGTGCCAGCAGCTTAGGGGCGGCAGGGGGCCGACGCAATGAAGCTTTCTTT CASSLGAAGGRRNEAFF
- few 15 TRBJ2-7 TRBV7-9 TGTGCCACCTCCCCGCCCGGGACGGATTCCTACGAGCAGTACTTC CATSPPGTDSYEQYF
- - 13 TRBJ2-1 TRBV11-2 TGTGCCAGCAGCCAACTAGTCGTCTATGAGCAGTTCTTC CASSQLVVYEQFF
- once 12 TRBJ1-4 TRBV20-1 TGCAGTGCCATGACAGGAATTGAAAAACTGTTTTTT CSAMTGIEKLFF
TRBD1 few 19 TRBJ2-4 TRBV5-6 TGTGCCAGCAGCTTGGCCGGCATTGGGACAGGCCCTTTGGGGTACATTCAGTACTTC CASSLAGIGTGPLGYIQYF
TRBD1 few 13 TRBJ2-1 TRBV7-9 TGTGCCAGCAGCTTGACAGGGCCCAATGAGCAGTTCTTC CASSLTGPNEQFF
- many 16 TRBJ2-2 TRBV11-3 TGTGCCAGCAGCTTAGTAAGAGTTACGAACACCGGGGAGCTGTTTTTT CASSLVRVTNTGELFF
- - 12 TRBJ2-1 TRBV5-8 TGTGCCAGCAGCTTGGCCTGGCCAAGGCAGTTCTTC CASSLAWPRQFF
- - 17 TRBJ2-7 TRBV6-1 TGTGCCAGCAGCGAGACATACAGGGAACAGGGTTCCTACGAGCAGTACTTC CASSETYREQGSYEQYF
- few 14 TRBJ2-3 TRBV3-1 TGTGCCAGCAGCCAAGATCGTAAGACAGATACGCAGTATTTT CASSQDRKTDTQYF
- - 13 TRBJ2-1 TRBV10-2 TGCGCCAGCAGTGAGGTGCCATACAATGAGCAGTTCTTC CASSEVPYNEQFF
TRBD2 - 12 TRBJ2-5 TRBV29-1 TGCAGCGTTGAACCGGGAGGGAAGACCCAGTACTTC CSVEPGGKTQYF
- - 14 TRBJ2-7 TRBV7-2 TGTGCCAGCAGCTTAGCGGAGGGACCCTACGAGCAGTACTTC CASSLAEGPYEQYF
- few 14 TRBJ2-3 TRBV5-1 TGCGCCAGCAGCTCGCGAGCTGGGGAAGATACGCAGTATTTT CASSSRAGEDTQYF
TRBD1 - 14 TRBJ1-6 TRBV20-1 TGCAGTGCTCCTACCCCAGGGGGGAATTCACCCCTCCACTTT CSAPTPGGNSPLHF
TRBD2 many 16 TRBJ2-7 TRBV14 TGTGCCAGCAGCCCCAGGACTAGCGGGAGTATTTACGAGCAGTACTTC CASSPRTSGSIYEQYF
TRBD2 - 18 TRBJ2-5 TRBV4-1 TGCGCCAGCAGCCAAGATTACCTTTTGGCGGGGGGGCCCAAGACCCAGTACTTC CASSQDYLLAGGPKTQYF
- - 16 TRBJ2-4 TRBV29-1 TGCAGCGTTGAACCGCAGGGCGGAGGGGCCAAAAACATTCAGTACTTC CSVEPQGGGAKNIQYF
- - 13 TRBJ2-5 TRBV7-2 TGTGCCAGCAGCTTAGTCATAGGGGAGACCCAGTACTTC CASSLVIGETQYF
- few 13 TRBJ2-7 TRBV6-5 TGTGCCAGCAGTTACCTGGGGGCTTACGAGCAGTACTTC CASSYLGAYEQYF
- few 13 TRBJ2-3 TRBV5-6 TGTGCCAGCCAGCGCCGGGGGACAGATACGCAGTATTTT CASQRRGTDTQYF
TRBD2 - 17 TRBJ2-2 TRBV10-1 TGCGCCAGCAGTGAGGGGGGGAGGGTTACCGGTCCCGGGGAGCTGTTTTTT CASSEGGRVTGPGELFF
- - 15 TRBJ1-4 TRBV6-1 TGTGCCAGCAGGGACGACGGGACAAATAATGAAAAACTGTTTTTT CASRDDGTNNEKLFF
- - 16 TRBJ2-3 TRBV20-1 TGCAGTGCAGTGGGCCTAACTGGATTTTTCACAGATACGCAGTATTTT CSAVGLTGFFTDTQYF
- many 15 TRBJ2-1 TRBV5-1 TGCGCCAGCAGCAGTAGCGGCCGACCCCCCAATGAGCAGTTCTTC CASSSSGRPPNEQFF
TRBD2 few 13 TRBJ2-7 TRBV29-1 TGCAGCCTGAGGGGCGGGAGCCCCCACGAGCAGTACTTC CSLRGGSPHEQYF
TRBD2 few 16 TRBJ2-1 TRBV7-6 TGTGCCAGCAGCTTAGGGGGGGGACTAGCGTGGAATGAGCAGTTCTTC CASSLGGGLAWNEQFF
- few 14 TRBJ2-1 TRBV6-1 TGTGCCAGCAGTGAATTTACGGAGTACAATGAGCAGTTCTTC CASSEFTEYNEQFF
- - 11 TRBJ2-5 TRBV12-3/TRBV12-4 TGTGCCACAGGGGTTCAAGAGACCCAGTACTTC CATGVQETQYF
TRBD2 once 14 TRBJ2-3 TRBV10-3 TGTGCCATCAGTGAGGGAGCGGGGGTCGATACGCAGTATTTT CAISEGAGVDTQYF
TRBD1 - 17 TRBJ2-6 TRBV12-3/TRBV12-4 TGTGCCAGCAGTCTCCGGGACAGGGGGCCCGGGGCCAACGTCCTGACTTTC CASSLRDRGPGANVLTF
- few 15 TRBJ1-4 TRBV3-1 TGTGCCAGCAGCGGAGGGACGGATTATAATGAAAAACTGTTTTTT CASSGGTDYNEKLFF
- - 15 TRBJ2-2 TRBV5-1 TGCGCCAGCAGCAGAAACAGAGCGCGGGACGGGGAGCTGTTTTTT CASSRNRARDGELFF
TRBD2 few 13 TRBJ2-1 TRBV5-1 TGCGCCAGCAGCTTGGCAACGGGGGGTGAGCAGTTCTTC CASSLATGGEQFF
- few 16 TRBJ2-7 TRBV20-1 TGCAGTGCTAGCCTGAAACCACCGGTGAGCTCCTACGAGCAGTACTTC CSASLKPPVSSYEQYF
- few 13 TRBJ2-5 TRBV20-1 TGCAGTGCTGGCAGGGGACCACAAGAGACCCAGTACTTC CSAGRGPQETQYF
- few 15 TRBJ2-1 TRBV5-1 TGCGCCAGCAGCCCCCGGGTGGGGCCCTACAATGAGCAGTTCTTC CASSPRVGPYNEQFF
- few 16 TRBJ1-2 TRBV27 TGTGCCAGCAGTTTAATAGGTGGGGGTCTGGGCTATGGCTACACCTTC CASSLIGGGLGYGYTF
TRBD2 - 15 TRBJ2-5 TRBV4-2 TGTGCCAGCAGCCAAGATTTGACTAGCGGGGGCCGGCGAAACTTC CASSQDLTSGGRRNF